The 22 T cell receptor beta chains in this list originate from one sample, sequenced in a study of human T cells and chemical hapten exposure listed by TCRdb under 2021. Libraries were made using RACE. TCRdb names NextSeq 500 as the instrument used. Clones were called with MiXCR by TCRdb after fastp trimmed the public reads at Q25, and only in-frame beta chains were retained. Each entry merges the rows of one CDR3 protein and shows their most common DNA and genes. Within this sample are over 300,000 distinct CDR3 sequences, with roughly 5% of them counted one time only. Just over 2.5% of the sample comes from the top ten. The time point label on this specimen signifies: pre-sensitization, week 0. The sample's treatment or condition label is to be understood as: therapeutic diphenylcyclopropenone sensitization with weekly scalp DPC. Here the sequenced sample was whole blood, taken in connection with sensitization to the hapten diphenylcyclopropenone (DPC). The receptors shown here come from a woman between 45 and 60 years old with alopecia areata. Some clones in this sample may be carry-over from other donors' samples.

There are many counts of this clonotype. The J gene is TRBJ1-1, the V gene TRBV27; D uncertain. Between the trimmed V and J ends, which lost 4 bases and 1 base, there was a span of 10 bases. This CDR3 is built from 14 residues. The germline CDR1 and CDR2 sequences are MNHEY and SMNVEV (reference sequence). The CDR3 region is CASSSRMGNTEAFF. In nucleotides, the CDR3 is TGTGCCAGCAGTTCCCGTATGGGGAACACTGAAGCTTTCTTT.

The table lists this clonotype with a few counts. The V gene is TRBV4-1, the J gene TRBJ2-7; tentatively, D is TRBD1 (5 bases). This CDR3 region has 14 residues. The V end was cut by 5 bases, the J end by 2 bases, with 13 bases between. Germline CDR1 reads MGHRA; CDR2 reads YSYEKL. The CDR3 loop reads CASSKRTPTYEQYF. Written as DNA, the CDR3 is TGCGCCAGCAGCAAACGGACACCTACCTACGAGCAGTACTTC.

This rearrangement joins TRBV5-4 to TRBJ2-2; D remains ambiguous. V shed 0 bases and J shed 4 bases, with 7 bases lying between them. The CDR3 runs to 14 residues. The V gene's germline CDR1 is SGHNT and CDR2 YYREEE (reference sequence). The DNA of the CDR3 is TGTGCCAGCAGCTTGGCCCCGAGCACCGGGGAGCTGTTTTTT. Protein sequence: CASSLAPSTGELFF.

The J gene is TRBJ1-2, the V gene TRBV20-1, with D unclear. The ends were cut back, 8 bases at V and 6 bases at J, with 19 bases in the middle. CDR1 DFQATT and CDR2 SNEGSKA come from the germline V gene (reference sequence). The CDR3 is 13 amino acids. The CDR3 DNA reads as TGCAGTCCGGCGAGGACGGAAGAGGATGGCTACACCTTC. Translated: CSPARTEEDGYTF.

This clonotype has just a few counts. The chain joins TRBV2 to TRBJ2-7; 11 bases align to TRBD1. The germline gives CDR1 SNHLY, CDR2 FYNNEI. V lost 6 bases, J lost 0 bases, and 4 bases stayed unmatched. There are 15 residues in the CDR3. CDR3 in DNA: TGTGCCAGCAGGAGGGGGACAGGGGGCTCCTACGAGCAGTACTTC. Amino acids: CASRRGTGGSYEQYF.

At least ten counts were recorded for this clonotype. The rearrangement links TRBV5-8 to TRBJ1-5; no clear D gene. CDR1 SGHTS and CDR2 YDEGEE come from the germline V gene. This CDR3 contains 14 residues. The V end lost 4 bases, the J end lost 0 bases, and 8 bases lay between the germline ends. Here the CDR3 reads CASSGLDSNQPQHF. The DNA of the CDR3 is TGTGCCAGCAGCGGGTTGGATAGCAATCAGCCCCAGCATTTT. The full variable domain, in which reference TRBV5-8 and TRBJ1-5 provide the parts outside the CDR3, is EAGVTQSPTHLIKTRGQQATLRCSPISGHTSVYWYQQALGLGLQFLLWYDEGEERNRGNFPPRFSGRQFPNYSSELNVNALELEDSALYLCASSGLDSNQPQHFGDGTRLSIL.

This rearrangement joins TRBV7-8 to TRBJ1-2, with D possibly matching TRBD1 (5 bases). CDR3 size: 14 residues. V was shortened by 1 base and J by 3 bases, with 9 bases between the two germline ends. In germline, CDR1 is SGHVS, CDR2 FQNEAQ. CDR3 nucleotide sequence: TGTGCCAGCAGCTTAGAAGGGGTCGACTATGGCTACACCTTC. Protein: CASSLEGVDYGYTF.

This clonotype has more than one count but fewer than ten. The CDR3 sequence is CASSLGGSNTIYF. As DNA, the CDR3 is TGTGCCAGCAGCTTAGGAGGGTCTAACACCATATATTTT. The rearrangement joins TRBV7-9 to TRBJ1-3; D unresolved. The CDR3 runs 13 residues. Trimming shortened V by 1 base and J by 7 bases, and 8 bases separated the two germline ends. The germline gives CDR1 SEHNR, CDR2 FQNEAQ (reference sequence).

This clonotype turned up a few times. The chain carries TRBV28 and TRBJ1-2; 9 bases match TRBD1. The germline V gene encodes CDR1 MDHEN and CDR2 SYDVKM. The length of the CDR3 is 15 residues. Trimming cost V 7 bases and J 8 bases; bases outside gene matches: 14. CDR3 sequence: CASTSAGTGIGGYTF. In DNA, the CDR3 is TGTGCCAGCACCTCAGCCGGGACAGGGATCGGAGGCTACACCTTC.

This clonotype has a handful of counts. The rearrangement uses TRBV20-1 and TRBJ1-1; D may be TRBD1 (6 bases). The length of the CDR3 is 14 residues. V was clipped by 5 bases and J by 1 base, with 14 bases between them. Germline assignment: CDR1 DFQATT and CDR2 SNEGSKA (reference sequence). The CDR3: CSAPPGQTNTEAFF. DNA for the CDR3: TGCAGTGCTCCACCCGGACAGACGAACACTGAAGCTTTCTTT.

This clonotype was seen at least ten times. CDR3 residues: CASSEYGGSSYNEQFF. CDR3 DNA: TGTGCCAGCAGTGAATACGGGGGTAGCTCCTACAATGAGCAGTTCTTC. The chain employs TRBV2 and TRBJ2-1; possible D gene TRBD2, 6 bases. V was shortened by 2 bases and J by 0 bases, with 11 bases between the two germline ends. From germline, CDR1 is SNHLY and CDR2 FYNNEI. The CDR3 spans 16 residues.

The chain couples TRBV10-3 to TRBJ2-3; 9 nucleotides match TRBD2. This CDR3 contains 15 residues. V gave up 2 bases and J gave up 1 base; unmatched junction bases: 1. CDR1 ENHRY and CDR2 SYGVKD come from the germline V gene. CDR3 amino acids: CAISEIAGGTDTQYF. The DNA for the CDR3 is TGTGCCATCAGTGAGATAGCGGGAGGCACAGATACGCAGTATTTT.

This clonotype was seen repeatedly, ten times or more. A read error may produce the germline difference seen at one junction end. The rearrangement joins TRBV29-1 to TRBJ1-2, with a tentative D call TRBD1 (5 bases). Per the germline V gene, CDR1 is SQVTM and CDR2 is ANQGSEA. The CDR3 spans 10 residues. The CDR3 DNA sequence: TGCAGCGCCTACGACCTACAGGACTACTTC. It translates to CSAYDLQDYF.

This clonotype was counted ten times or more. The genes are TRBV12-3 or TRBV12-4 and TRBJ2-5; 7 nucleotides align to TRBD2. V lost 3 bases and J lost 5; bases outside the gene matches: 6. This CDR3 has 14 residues. CDR3 amino acids: CASSFGGEGETQYF. The CDR3 region has the DNA TGTGCCAGCAGTTTTGGAGGGGAGGGTGAGACCCAGTACTTC.

A word on this clonotype: A much larger clone sits a single nucleotide away, making a read error possible. The chain uses TRBV18 and TRBJ1-4; D gene ambiguous. Germline loops: CDR1 KGHSH, CDR2 LQKENI. This CDR3 is built from 18 residues. With 1 base removed from V and 2 bases from J, the gap between germline ends came to 17 bases. CDR3 sequence (DNA): TGTGCCAGCTCACCACTCGCGGAGGGATGTGAGACTAATGAAAAACTGTTTTTT. This encodes CASSPLAEGCETNEKLFF.

This chain joins TRBV28 and TRBJ2-3, with D tentatively TRBD1 (6 bases). Germline CDR1 is MDHEN and CDR2 is SYDVKM. The CDR3 totals 14 residues. V was cut by 8 bases and J by 8 bases, with 20 bases left in between. CDR3 protein: CASDWGRARGTQYF. The CDR3, as DNA: TGTGCCAGCGACTGGGGGCGGGCACGAGGTACGCAGTATTTT.

This clonotype was seen a few times. The chain links TRBV29-1 to TRBJ1-1, with D perhaps TRBD1 (5 bases). The CDR3 extends over 19 amino acids. V shed 0 bases and J shed 0 bases, with 23 bases lying between them. CDR1 and CDR2 from the germline V gene are SQVTM and ANQGSEA. CDR3 bases: TGCAGCGTTGAAGATAGGGGCGGGGTGGTAAGATCCATGAACACTGAAGCTTTCTTT. Protein: CSVEDRGGVVRSMNTEAFF.

In its sample, this clonotype was seen many times. J is TRBJ2-7 and V is TRBV20-1; D uncertain. CDR1 and CDR2 from the germline V gene are DFQATT and SNEGSKA (reference sequence). This CDR3 has 12 amino acids. Trimming pared 5 bases from V and 0 bases from J, leaving 8 bases between. The CDR3 protein is CSARLSSYEQYF. The CDR3 DNA reads as TGCAGTGCTCGCCTTAGCTCCTACGAGCAGTACTTC.

This clonotype showed up many times. This chain joins TRBV6-2 or TRBV6-3 and TRBJ2-1; D possibly corresponds to TRBD2 (5 bases). Trimming shortened V by 3 bases and J by 6 bases, and 15 bases separated the two germline ends. CDR1 is MNHEY and CDR2 is SVGEGT in the germline V gene. This CDR3 comprises 15 residues. Here the CDR3 reads CASSYEGSVGNEQFF. For the CDR3, the DNA is TGTGCCAGCAGTTATGAGGGAAGCGTGGGCAATGAGCAGTTCTTC.

This clonotype came up a few times. The chain employs TRBV6-5 and TRBJ2-1, with a possible D match to TRBD1 (7 bases). Trimming took off 4 bases at V and 0 bases at J, with 16 bases between the two ends. Germline-derived CDR1 and CDR2 are MNHEY and SVGAGI. The CDR3 is 17 residues long. The CDR3 DNA reads as TGTGCCAGCAGTTCCTCTTCAGGGGGGAGCTCCTACAATGAGCAGTTCTTC. Protein sequence: CASSSSSGGSSYNEQFF.

This clonotype appeared a few times. This chain joins TRBV20-1 and TRBJ1-5, with D possibly TRBD1 on 5 matching bases. The CDR3 length is 14 residues. V lost 3 bases to trimming and J lost 5 bases, with 14 bases between them. Germline CDR1 is DFQATT and CDR2 is SNEGSKA (reference sequence). The CDR3: CSASRGTLDQPQHF. Written as DNA, the CDR3 is TGCAGTGCTAGCCGGGGCACCCTGGATCAGCCCCAGCATTTT.

This clonotype was observed a few times. J is TRBJ1-5 and V is TRBV5-1, with D maybe TRBD1 (5 bases). The germline V and J ends were trimmed by 1 base and 3 bases, with 11 bases remaining between them. This CDR3 is built from 15 residues. The germline V gene encodes CDR1 SGHRS and CDR2 YFSETQ. The CDR3 here is CASSLTGANNQPQHF. CDR3 DNA sequence: TGCGCCAGCAGCTTGACCGGGGCCAACAATCAGCCCCAGCATTTT.